The 15 T cell receptor beta chains reported below all come from one sample, sequenced in a study of T cell responses to AZD1222 COVID-19 vaccine. Data came from immunoSEQ multiplex PCR; TCRdb stores just in-frame clones and leaves some out. The table includes about 150,000 clones, 86% detected once. The sequenced sample was peripheral blood, obtained on day 0 of MenACWY control vaccination. The receptors shown here come from an adult in good health.

The rearrangement uses TRBV9 and TRBJ2-1; D is perhaps TRBD2 (5 bases). The ends were cut back, 5 bases at V and 3 bases at J, with 12 bases in the middle. Germline values: CDR1 SGDLS, CDR2 YYNGEE. The CDR3 spans 14 residues. The CDR3 here is CASSQRTHYNEQFF. Here the CDR3 DNA reads TGTGCCAGCAGTCAAAGGACTCACTACAATGAGCAGTTCTTC. Supplemented by reference TRBV9 and TRBJ2-1, the full variable domain reads DSGVTQTPKHLITATGQRVTLRCSPRSGDLSVYWYQQSLDQGLQFLIQYYNGEERAKGNILERFSAQQFPDLHSELNLSSLELGDSALYFCASSQRTHYNEQFFGPGTRLTVL.

The chain couples TRBV11-3 to TRBJ2-4; D is ambiguous. The CDR3 extends over 14 amino acids. CDR1 is SGHNT, CDR2 YENEEA, per germline. Trimming pared 1 base from V and 4 bases from J, leaving 8 bases between. The CDR3 bases are TGTGCCAGCAGCTTAGTAGGGCAGAAAAACATTCAGTACTTC. Translated, it gives CASSLVGQKNIQYF.

The chain uses TRBV12-3 or TRBV12-4 and TRBJ1-1; the match to TRBD1 covers 7 bases. After removal of 6 bases from V and 7 bases from J, the junction contained 5 bases not matched to a gene. The CDR3 is 12 amino acids. The CDR3: CASRRGRIEAFF. The CDR3 nucleotides read TGTGCCAGCAGGAGGGGGCGGATTGAAGCTTTCTTT.

Comment on this clone: The junction departs from the called germline gene at one end, perhaps through a read error. The chain has TRBV6-2 or TRBV6-3 and TRBJ1-5; D uncertain. The length of the CDR3 is 15 residues. Germline V CDR1 and CDR2: MNHEY, SVGEGT. The CDR3 spells CASRYSGVSNQPQHF. For the CDR3, the DNA is TGTGCCAGCAGGTACTCCGGGGTTAGCAATCAGCCCCAGCATTTT.

This rearrangement joins TRBV5-1 to TRBJ2-2; D is possibly TRBD1 or TRBD2 (6 bases each). The germline V gene encodes CDR1 SGHRS and CDR2 YFSETQ. V was cut by 8 bases and J by 0 bases, with 17 bases left in between. The CDR3 runs to 16 residues. In DNA, the CDR3 is TGCGCCAGTTACCTCGGGGGCTCCGCGAACACCGGGGAGCTGTTTTTT. Translation: CASYLGGSANTGELFF.

This rearrangement joins TRBV5-8 to TRBJ2-7; 9 bases line up with TRBD1. Germline V gene data show CDR1 as SGHTS and CDR2 as YDEGEE. There are 16 residues in the CDR3. V lost 4 bases, J lost 4 bases, and 12 bases stayed unmatched. The CDR3 sequence is CASSDRLQGAGYEQYV. The CDR3, as DNA: TGTGCCAGCAGCGACCGATTACAGGGGGCGGGGTACGAGCAGTACGTC.

The chain carries TRBV7-9 and TRBJ1-4; the D is unclear. The V end lost 2 bases, the J end lost 7 bases, and 11 bases lay between the germline ends. Germline V gene data show CDR1 as SEHNR and CDR2 as FQNEAQ (reference sequence). The CDR3 length is 14 residues. The CDR3 loop reads CASSLRGVGEKLFF. CDR3 in DNA: TGTGCCAGCAGCTTACGGGGTGTGGGTGAAAAACTGTTTTTT.

There are a few counts of this clone. V usage is TRBV5-1 and J usage is TRBJ1-5, with TRBD1 matching 8 bases. This CDR3 contains 15 residues. The germline V gene encodes CDR1 SGHRS and CDR2 YFSETQ. The trim removed 2 bases at V and 3 bases at J, leaving 4 bases unmatched. CDR3: CASSLGTGYNQPQHF. The DNA of the CDR3 is TGCGCCAGCAGCTTAGGGACAGGTTACAATCAGCCCCAGCATTTT.

The J gene is TRBJ1-4, the V gene TRBV5-6; tentatively, D is TRBD1 (5 bases). Germline assignment: CDR1 SGHDT and CDR2 YYEEEE. V lost 0 bases and J lost 10, with 10 bases in between. The CDR3 is 13 residues long. CDR3 region: CASSLGGGGKLFF. The CDR3 DNA reads TGTGCCAGCAGCTTGGGGGGCGGGGGAAAACTGTTTTTT.

The gene calls are TRBV29-1 and TRBJ2-4; a possible D gene is TRBD1 (5 bases). V was clipped by 6 bases and J by 5 bases, with 11 bases between them. The CDR3 has 12 residues. Germline CDR1 reads SQVTM; CDR2 reads ANQGSEA. Here the CDR3 reads CSVGQGQNIQYF. The DNA of the CDR3 is TGCAGCGTCGGGCAGGGCCAAAACATTCAGTACTTC.

V usage is TRBV13 and J usage is TRBJ2-1; possible D gene TRBD1, 6 bases. CDR3 size: 14 residues. Germline values: CDR1 PRHDT, CDR2 FYEKMQ (reference sequence). Trimming removed 5 bases from V and 8 bases from J, with 16 bases in between. The CDR3 coding sequence is TGTGCCAGCAGCCTACAACTCACAGGGTATGAGCAGTTCTTC. It yields the protein CASSLQLTGYEQFF.

The chain has TRBV6-5 and TRBJ2-5, with 11 bases aligning to TRBD2. Trimming removed 5 bases from V and 4 bases from J; junction bases left unmatched: 6. The CDR3 has 15 amino acids. Germline V gene data show CDR1 as MNHEY and CDR2 as SVGAGI. The CDR3 nucleotides are TGTGCCAGCAGTCTTACTAGCGGGAGCGGAGAGACCCAGTACTTC. The encoded protein is CASSLTSGSGETQYF.

The chain employs TRBV28 and TRBJ2-7; D could derive from TRBD1 or TRBD2 (5 bases each). The V end was cut by 5 bases, the J end by 0 bases, with 8 bases between. Germline V gene data show CDR1 as MDHEN and CDR2 as SYDVKM. CDR3 length equals 13 residues. Written as DNA, the CDR3 is TGTGCCAGCAGTCGGGACCCCTCCTACGAGCAGTACGTC. It encodes CASSRDPSYEQYV.

The J gene is TRBJ1-2, the V gene TRBV27, with 7 bases identical to TRBD1. This CDR3 comprises 16 residues. V was clipped by 4 bases and J by 2 bases; unmatched bases: 10. CDR1 is MNHEY, CDR2 SMNVEV, per germline (reference sequence). The CDR3, as DNA: TGTGCCAGCAGTTCCGCGGGACAGATTTTAAACTATGGCTACACCTTC. Translating it yields CASSSAGQILNYGYTF.

This clone was picked up a small number of times. This sequence joins TRBV12-3 or TRBV12-4 and TRBJ2-7, with 9 bases lining up with TRBD1. The trim removed 5 bases at V and 4 bases at J, leaving 3 bases unmatched. This CDR3 contains 13 residues. The CDR3 loop is CASSGQGSYEQYF. DNA of the CDR3: TGTGCCAGCAGTGGACAGGGGTCGTACGAGCAGTACTTC.